The clone carrying this TCR beta chain has a handful of counts. Other nucleotide sequences from this sample produce the same CDR3. This entry is derived from a study of OX40 agonist ivuxolimab in advanced cancers. TCRdb's copy holds only in-frame clones and misses some; the assay was immunoSEQ multiplex PCR. This sample has over 50,000 clones, with 86% found just once. Trimming removed 6 bases from V and 8 bases from J, with 11 bases in between. This CDR3 is 12 amino acids long. Germline CDR1 is SGHAT and CDR2 is FQNNGV. The chain is built from TRBV11-2 and TRBJ2-1; TRBD2 might be the D (7 bases). The material sequenced was CD4+ or CD8+ T cells sorted from blood, taken in a trial of the OX40 agonist ivuxolimab. The origin of this receptor is an adult with an advanced solid tumor such as melanoma, head and neck, liver or kidney cancer. CDR3 protein: CASRGGAHEQFF. Written as DNA, the CDR3 is TGTGCCAGCAGAGGGGGGGCACATGAGCAGTTCTTC.